These 24 T cell receptor beta chains share one sample of origin, sequenced in a study of cytomegalovirus exposure and HLA in healthy donors. The PCR ran on 60 Vbeta and 13 Jbeta primers. The table came from immunoSEQ multiplex PCR; TCRdb's copy has only in-frame clones and leaves some out. The table shows approximately 120,000 clones, with approximately 71% occurring only once. The specimen was PBMCs. The receptors were sampled from a woman aged 50 to 60 in good health and CMV-seronegative.

The DNA for the CDR3 is TGTGCCAGCAGCTTCCACACGGGGACCCAGTACTTC. Its translation: CASSFHTGTQYF. The rearrangement joins TRBV7-3 to TRBJ2-5; unclear D gene. Trimming took off 3 bases at V and 7 bases at J, with 9 bases between the two ends. CDR1 and CDR2 (germline): SGHTA, FQGTGA. The CDR3 contains 12 residues.

This clone was recorded once. A read error may account for a junction end that differs from germline. V is TRBV7-9 and J is TRBJ2-7; TRBD2 matches at 8 bases. CDR1 is SEHNR and CDR2 is FQNEAQ in the germline V gene (reference sequence). The CDR3 length is 17 residues. The CDR3 bases are TGTTCCAGCAGCTTATTCTTCTCGGCGGGAGGCTCCTACGAGCAGTACTTC. Protein sequence: CSSSLFFSAGGSYEQYF.

J is TRBJ2-1 and V is TRBV11-2; D gene unclear. The CDR3 is 11 residues long. Germline CDR1 SGHAT, CDR2 FQNNGV. Trimming cost V 5 bases and J 12 bases, with 11 bases left between them. In DNA, the CDR3 is TGTGCCAGCAGCCCCACGCGCGTGCAGTTCTTC. Encoded protein: CASSPTRVQFF.

V usage is TRBV6-5 and J usage is TRBJ1-1; no reliable D call. The CDR3 extends over 13 amino acids. Germline CDR1 and CDR2: MNHEY and SVGAGI. Deletions cut 6 bases from V and 0 bases from J, with 8 bases between. The CDR3 coding sequence is TGTGCCAGCAGCCCGGGATTGAACACTGAAGCTTTCTTT. Translated: CASSPGLNTEAFF.

V is TRBV30 and J is TRBJ2-7; 10 bases match TRBD2. This CDR3 has 14 residues. Unmatched junction bases numbered 5, after V lost 2 bases and J lost 4 bases. Germline loops: CDR1 GTSNPN, CDR2 SVGIG (reference sequence). The CDR3 DNA follows: TGTGCCTGGAGTAGGCTAGCGGGAGAGTACGAGCAGTACTTC. Its protein is CAWSRLAGEYEQYF.

This rearrangement joins TRBV5-6 to TRBJ2-5; D is unresolved. The CDR3 length is 14 residues. From germline, CDR1 is SGHDT and CDR2 YYEEEE. V was pared by 0 bases and J by 1 base, with 7 bases between. Here the CDR3 reads CASSLDSFQETQYF. DNA of the CDR3: TGTGCCAGCAGCTTGGATTCCTTCCAAGAGACCCAGTACTTC.

The V and J genes are TRBV19 and TRBJ1-2; no clear D. The V end was cut by 8 bases, the J end by 0 bases, with 16 bases between. The germline gives CDR1 LNHDA, CDR2 SQIVND (reference sequence). The CDR3 spans 15 residues. In nucleotides, the CDR3 is TGTGCCAGTCTTAGAGGACGGGGAGCTAACTATGGCTACACCTTC. This codes for CASLRGRGANYGYTF.

The chain joins TRBV28 to TRBJ2-1; 7 bases agree with TRBD1. The CDR3 is 16 residues long. CDR1 and CDR2 (germline): MDHEN, SYDVKM. V was pared by 5 bases and J by 6 bases, with 13 bases of the junction left unmatched. The CDR3 DNA is TGTGCCAGCAGTCCCCAGGGCAGGGGGATTATCAATGAGCAGTTCTTC. Its translation is CASSPQGRGIINEQFF.

V gene TRBV5-5 combines with J gene TRBJ2-7; TRBD1 might be the D (5 bases). This CDR3 region has 14 residues. Germline loops: CDR1 SGHKS, CDR2 YYEKEE (reference sequence). V gave up 1 base and J gave up 2 bases, with 10 bases separating them. The CDR3 nucleotides read TGTGCCAGCAGCTTGCAGGGAATTCCCTACGAGCAGTACTTC. It encodes CASSLQGIPYEQYF.

CDR3 residues: CASSLGGHNEQFF. DNA for the CDR3: TGTGCCAGCAGCTTAGGAGGGCACAATGAGCAGTTCTTC. The rearrangement uses TRBV11-1 and TRBJ2-1, with D maybe TRBD2 (5 bases). V lost 1 base and J 5 bases, leaving 6 bases between the germline ends. This CDR3 has 13 residues. CDR1 SGHAT and CDR2 FQDESV come from the germline V gene (reference sequence).

The rearrangement links TRBV10-3 to TRBJ2-7, with 7 bases fitting TRBD2. The CDR3 runs 14 residues. Looked up from germline, CDR1 is ENHRY and CDR2 is SYGVKD. V shed 4 bases, J shed 5 bases, and the junction held 8 bases outside the gene matches. The CDR3 DNA follows: TGTGCCATCAGTGTGCGGGGGAAAGGCCACGAGCAGTACTTC. Translating gives CAISVRGKGHEQYF.

The genes are TRBV28 and TRBJ2-3; 7 positions match TRBD2. V lost 3 bases, J lost 5 bases, and 11 bases stayed unmatched. Germline V CDR1 and CDR2: MDHEN, SYDVKM. This CDR3 region has 16 residues. CDR3 loop: CASSFRTGPGGDTQYF. CDR3 DNA: TGTGCCAGCAGTTTCCGCACGGGGCCGGGGGGAGATACGCAGTATTTT. Full variable domain (outside the CDR3, taken from reference TRBV28 and TRBJ2-3): DVKVTQSSRYLVKRTGEKVFLECVQDMDHENMFWYRQDPGLGLRLIYFSYDVKMKEKGDIPEGYSVSREKKERFSLILESASTNQTSMYLCASSFRTGPGGDTQYFGPGTRLTVL.

The rearrangement links TRBV29-1 to TRBJ2-1; D possibly corresponds to TRBD2 (5 bases). Trimming took 7 bases from V and 8 from J, leaving 15 bases between them. Germline V gene sequence: CDR1 SQVTM, CDR2 ANQGSEA. This CDR3 region has 12 residues. The CDR3 sequence is CSARARNYEQFF. The CDR3 DNA is TGCAGCGCGAGGGCGCGTAACTATGAGCAGTTCTTC.

This clone is a singleton in its sample. V gene TRBV5-1 combines with J gene TRBJ2-3; 10 nucleotides align to TRBD2. From germline, CDR1 is SGHRS and CDR2 YFSETQ. V lost 3 bases and J lost 2; bases outside the gene matches: 3. This CDR3 spans 15 amino acids. The CDR3 DNA reads TGCGCCAGCAGCTCACTAGCGGGATTCACAGATACGCAGTATTTT. Its translation: CASSSLAGFTDTQYF.

This sequence joins TRBV4-1 and TRBJ2-5, with 10 bases aligning to TRBD2. The CDR3 loop spans 15 amino acids. Germline CDR1 is MGHRA and CDR2 is YSYEKL. With V trimmed by 1 base and J by 2 bases, 1 base remained unmatched. The CDR3 DNA sequence: TGCGCCAGCAGCCAAGTTAGCGGGAGGCAAGAGACCCAGTACTTC. Protein product: CASSQVSGRQETQYF.

The table lists this clone with a few counts. J is TRBJ1-6 and V is TRBV4-1; D is uncertain. Trimming left V 3 bases short and J 6 bases short, with 3 bases between. Looked up from germline, CDR1 is MGHRA and CDR2 is YSYEKL. The CDR3 spans 12 residues. The CDR3 DNA reads as TGCGCCAGCAGCCAGGCTAATTCACCCCTCCACTTT. Translated, it gives CASSQANSPLHF.

This sequence joins TRBV5-6 and TRBJ2-7, with unresolved D. This CDR3 is built from 15 residues. Per germline, CDR1 SGHDT and CDR2 YYEEEE. Trimming removed 0 bases at V and 0 bases at J, with 10 bases between. The CDR3: CASSLVGGPSYEQYF. The CDR3 DNA reads as TGTGCCAGCAGCTTGGTAGGTGGGCCCTCCTACGAGCAGTACTTC.

The chain recombines TRBV6-5 with TRBJ2-2; 10 nucleotides agree with TRBD2. The V gene end was trimmed by 6 bases and the J gene end by 1 base; junction bases not matched to a gene: 2. CDR3 size: 15 residues. CDR1 and CDR2 from the germline V gene are MNHEY and SVGAGI. In DNA, the CDR3 is TGTGCCAGCAGGGTAGCGGGAGGGAACACCGGGGAGCTGTTTTTT. Translation gives CASRVAGGNTGELFF.

The V gene is TRBV14, the J gene TRBJ2-7, with D maybe TRBD2 (5 bases). V was trimmed by 0 bases and J by 5 bases, leaving 14 bases between them. Germline V gene lookup returns CDR1 SGHDN and CDR2 FVKESK. This CDR3 spans 15 amino acids. The chain's CDR3 is CASSQDYIGSHEQYF. CDR3 bases: TGTGCCAGCAGCCAAGATTATATAGGGAGCCACGAGCAGTACTTC.

The chain is built from TRBV4-3 and TRBJ2-3, with 7 nucleotides matching TRBD2. From germline, CDR1 is LGHNA and CDR2 YSLEER. V was clipped by 2 bases and J by 0 bases; unmatched bases: 5. The CDR3 is 16 residues long. The CDR3 DNA is TGCGCCAGCAGCCAACGGACTAGAACTAGCACAGATACGCAGTATTTT. Protein sequence: CASSQRTRTSTDTQYF.

This chain joins TRBV15 and TRBJ2-5; 11 nucleotides align to TRBD2. Trimming cost V 5 bases and J 3 bases; bases outside gene matches: 5. The CDR3 consists of 15 residues. The germline CDR1 and CDR2 sequences are LNHNV and YYDKDF (reference sequence). As DNA, the CDR3 is TGTGCCACCAGCTCCCCGGGACTAGCGGAAGAGACCCAGTACTTC. Amino acids: CATSSPGLAEETQYF.

The chain recombines TRBV7-9 with TRBJ2-3; the D gene is possibly TRBD1 (5 bases). CDR3 length equals 14 residues. Trimming took off 4 bases at V and 2 bases at J, with 10 bases between the two ends. Per the germline V gene, CDR1 is SEHNR and CDR2 is FQNEAQ (reference sequence). CDR3 sequence reads: CASSYDRLTDTQYF. In nucleotides, the CDR3 is TGTGCCAGCAGCTACGACAGACTCACAGATACGCAGTATTTT.

The chain recombines TRBV9 with TRBJ2-1, with D possibly matching TRBD2 (6 bases). CDR3 length: 14 amino acids. Germline V CDR1 and CDR2: SGDLS, YYNGEE. V was cut by 2 bases and J by 8 bases, with 14 bases left in between. CDR3 amino acids: CASSVGPRRDEQFF. DNA for the CDR3: TGTGCCAGCAGCGTTGGGCCCCGGAGGGATGAGCAGTTCTTC.

This chain links TRBV28 with TRBJ1-1, with D maybe TRBD1 (6 bases). V dropped 6 bases and J dropped 1 base, with 12 bases sitting between them. The germline V gene encodes CDR1 MDHEN and CDR2 SYDVKM. The CDR3 length is 14 residues. CDR3 residues: CASSLQGPNTEAFF. DNA for the CDR3: TGTGCCAGCAGCCTGCAGGGGCCGAACACTGAAGCTTTCTTT.